This T cell receptor (beta chain) is from a study of T cells in Graves' hyperthyroidism and ophthalmopathy. Study results and limitations: Model-based prediction identified ophthalmopathy a median roughly 6.1 months prior to its onset.

Regions amplified from RNA transcripts were the TCR beta CDR3 regions. First-round RT-PCR of the TCR CDR3 relied on the HTBI primer set. MiXCR, applied by TCRdb to the multiplex PCR reads, yields one record per CDR3 protein. Among 560,000 or so distinct CDR3 sequences listed, about 20% were seen once. Any patient presenting with uncontrolled infection, other autoimmune disease, pregnancy or lactation was left out. This CDR3 contains 14 residues. Germline V lookup: CDR1 SGHTA, CDR2 FQGTGA. Trimming removed 1 base at V and 7 bases at J, with 13 bases between. Concerning this clonotype: Its antigen is not identified.

The receptor was derived from a man aged 40-55 years with Graves' ophthalmopathy. Sequenced material: blood. This chain links TRBV7-3 with TRBJ1-1; a weak D match, TRBD1 (5 bases). Here the CDR3 DNA reads TGTGCCAGCAGCTTAAAGCAGGGTGTGGGTGAAGCTTTCTTT. Protein sequence: CASSLKQGVGEAFF.